The 5 T cell receptor beta chains presented below share a single source sample, sequenced in a study of blood T cells in healthy people across ages. A sample-barcoded 5' primer and a J-beta primer mix were used in a second PCR of roughly 6 to 11 cycles. One entry per CDR3 protein, called by TCRdb with MiXCR from the 5' RACE reads. Of about 750,000 distinct CDR3 sequences listed, less than 70% are singletons. Input material: blood. These receptors were obtained from a man older than 75 in good health.

The chain carries TRBV5-1 and TRBJ2-5; unclear D gene. V gave up 4 bases and J gave up 5 bases, with 9 bases separating them. Germline CDR1 and CDR2: SGHRS and YFSETQ. The length of the CDR3 is 12 residues. CDR3 nucleotides: TGCGCCAGCAGCAAGGAAGGGGAGACCCAGTACTTC. This sequence encodes CASSKEGETQYF.

Regarding this clonotype: Being one base from a much bigger clone, this may be a read error. The gene calls are TRBV20-1 and TRBJ2-5, with 12 bases aligning to TRBD2. Germline V lookup: CDR1 DFQATT, CDR2 SNEGSKA (reference sequence). This CDR3 has 15 amino acids. CDR3 nucleotide sequence: TGCAGTGCTTTAAGGACTAGCGGGAACCAAGAGACCCGGTACTTC. Encoded protein: CSALRTSGNQETRYF.

The V call is TRBV25-1, the J call TRBJ2-7; 9 bases are shared with TRBD2. Germline CDR1 MGHDK, CDR2 SYGVNS. Trimming removed 3 bases from V and 3 bases from J; junction bases left unmatched: 6. The CDR3 is 15 amino acids. The CDR3 sequence is CASSDSGSIRYEQYF. CDR3 nucleotide sequence: TGTGCCAGCAGTGATAGCGGGAGTATCCGCTACGAGCAGTACTTC.

This chain links TRBV20-1 with TRBJ2-1, with 7 bases aligning to TRBD2. There are 15 residues in the CDR3. Trimming removed 6 bases from V and 4 bases from J; junction bases left unmatched: 12. Germline CDR1 is DFQATT and CDR2 is SNEGSKA (reference sequence). The CDR3 DNA follows: TGCAGTGCCCCCCCCGGACCTAGCGGATACAATGAGCAGTTCTTC. Translated, it gives CSAPPGPSGYNEQFF.

The chain uses TRBV20-1 and TRBJ2-7, with TRBD2 as a possible D gene (5 bases). CDR1 is DFQATT and CDR2 is SNEGSKA in the germline V gene (reference sequence). The CDR3 spans 14 residues. The V end was cut by 3 bases, the J end by 5 bases, with 17 bases between. The CDR3 region is CSARAAGVRDEQYF. CDR3 DNA sequence: TGCAGTGCTAGGGCGGCGGGTGTTCGGGACGAGCAGTACTTC.